The 4 T cell receptor beta chains listed next were all sequenced from one sample in a study of glioma-infiltrating T cells after dendritic cell vaccination (dated by TCRdb to the mid-2010s). Library preparation used the immunoSEQ multiplex PCR assay. TCRdb retrieved this table from immuneACCESS and kept in-frame rearrangements only. Not all clones are present; in checked studies, unresolved V genes account for under half, and no reason is known for the remainder. This sample gives fewer than 50,000 clones in total; approximately 84% of them show up just once. The ten most abundant clones make up approximately 8.3% of the sample. The material was blood, obtained before dendritic cell vaccination. Receptors were obtained from a human donor with glioblastoma.

The chain carries TRBV5-1 and TRBJ2-5; the match to TRBD2 covers 9 bases. Looked up from germline, CDR1 is SGHRS and CDR2 is YFSETQ. The CDR3 is made up of 15 amino acids. With V trimmed by 1 base and J by 4 bases, 5 bases remained unmatched. The CDR3 nucleotides read TGCGCCAGCAGCTTGCGCGGGGGGGTCGGAGAGACCCAGTACTTC. As protein: CASSLRGGVGETQYF.

The rearrangement uses TRBV29-1 and TRBJ1-5, with D hard to call. Trimming shortened V by 4 bases and J by 3 bases, and 10 bases separated the two germline ends. The CDR3 length is 13 residues. Germline CDR1 reads SQVTM; CDR2 reads ANQGSEA. The CDR3 DNA is TGCAGCGTTGTTACGAGGCCCAATCAGCCCCAGCATTTT. It encodes CSVVTRPNQPQHF.

In this sample, this clone turned up once. CDR3: CASSVRQDGDTQYF. The CDR3 bases are TGTGCCAGCAGTGTCCGCCAGGATGGGGATACGCAGTATTTT. The rearrangement links TRBV2 to TRBJ2-3; D not resolved. The germline V and J ends were trimmed by 4 bases and 6 bases, with 14 bases remaining between them. This CDR3 comprises 14 residues. The germline V gene encodes CDR1 SNHLY and CDR2 FYNNEI.

The chain uses TRBV19 and TRBJ2-5; TRBD1 is a possible D gene (5 bases). Trimming removed 2 bases at V and 0 bases at J, with 19 bases between. CDR3 length: 18 amino acids. Germline V lookup: CDR1 LNHDA, CDR2 SQIVND (reference sequence). The DNA of the CDR3 is TGTGCCAGTAGTATATATGGCCGGGCAGGGTCGTACCAAGAGACCCAGTACTTC. Residues: CASSIYGRAGSYQETQYF.